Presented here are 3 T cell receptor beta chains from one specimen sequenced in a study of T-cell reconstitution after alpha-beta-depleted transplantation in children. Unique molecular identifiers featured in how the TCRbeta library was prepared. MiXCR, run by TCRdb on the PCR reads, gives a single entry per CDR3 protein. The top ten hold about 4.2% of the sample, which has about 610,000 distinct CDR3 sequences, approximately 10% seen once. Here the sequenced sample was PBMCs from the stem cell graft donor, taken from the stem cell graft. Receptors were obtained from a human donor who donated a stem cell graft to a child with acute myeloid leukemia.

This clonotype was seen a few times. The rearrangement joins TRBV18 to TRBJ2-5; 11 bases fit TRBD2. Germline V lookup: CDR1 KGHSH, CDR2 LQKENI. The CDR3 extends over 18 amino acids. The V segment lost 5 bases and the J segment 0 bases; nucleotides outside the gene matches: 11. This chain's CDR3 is CASSFGTSGFGYQETQYF. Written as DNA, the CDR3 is TGTGCCAGCTCATTCGGGACTAGCGGTTTCGGATACCAAGAGACCCAGTACTTC.

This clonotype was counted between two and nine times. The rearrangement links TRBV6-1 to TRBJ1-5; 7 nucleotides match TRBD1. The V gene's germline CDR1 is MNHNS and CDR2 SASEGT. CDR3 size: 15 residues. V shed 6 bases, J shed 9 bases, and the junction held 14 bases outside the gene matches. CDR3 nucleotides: TGTGCCAGCAGCCTGAAACAGGGGCCCACAGGGCCCCAGCATTTT. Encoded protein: CASSLKQGPTGPQHF.

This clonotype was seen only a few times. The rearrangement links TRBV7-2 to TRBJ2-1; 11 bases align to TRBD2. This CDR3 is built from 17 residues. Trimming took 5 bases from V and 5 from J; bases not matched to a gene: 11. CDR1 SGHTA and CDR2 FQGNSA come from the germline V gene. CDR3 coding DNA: TGTGCCAGCAGCGCAAACCTACTAGCGGGAGATCACAATGAGCAGTTCTTC. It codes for CASSANLLAGDHNEQFF.